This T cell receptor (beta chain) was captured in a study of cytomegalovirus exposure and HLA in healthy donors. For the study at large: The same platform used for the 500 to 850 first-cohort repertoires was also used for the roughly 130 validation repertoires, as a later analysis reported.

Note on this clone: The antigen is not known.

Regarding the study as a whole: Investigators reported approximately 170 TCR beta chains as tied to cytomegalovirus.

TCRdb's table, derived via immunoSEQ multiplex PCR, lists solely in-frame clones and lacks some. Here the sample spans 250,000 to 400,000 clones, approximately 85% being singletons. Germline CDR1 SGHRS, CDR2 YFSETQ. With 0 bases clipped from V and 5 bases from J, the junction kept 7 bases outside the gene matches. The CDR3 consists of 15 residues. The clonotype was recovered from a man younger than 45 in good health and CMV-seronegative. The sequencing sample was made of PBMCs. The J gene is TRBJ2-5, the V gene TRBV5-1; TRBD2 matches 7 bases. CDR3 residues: CASSLGGLGGETQYF. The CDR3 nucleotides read TGCGCCAGCAGCTTGGGCGGACTAGGAGGGGAGACCCAGTACTTC.